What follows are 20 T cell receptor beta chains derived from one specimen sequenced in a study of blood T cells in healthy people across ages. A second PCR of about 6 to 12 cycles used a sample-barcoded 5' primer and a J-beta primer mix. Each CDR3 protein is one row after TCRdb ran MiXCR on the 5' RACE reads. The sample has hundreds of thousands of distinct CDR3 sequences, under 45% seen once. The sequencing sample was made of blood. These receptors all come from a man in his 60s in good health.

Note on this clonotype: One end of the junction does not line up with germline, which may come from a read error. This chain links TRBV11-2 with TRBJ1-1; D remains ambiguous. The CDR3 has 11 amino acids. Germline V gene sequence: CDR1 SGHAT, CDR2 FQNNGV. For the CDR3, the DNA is TGTGCCAGCAGCCGGGCGACTGGAGCTTTCTTT. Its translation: CASSRATGAFF. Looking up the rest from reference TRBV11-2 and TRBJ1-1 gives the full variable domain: EAGVAQSPRYKIIEKRQSVAFWCNPISGHATLYWYQQILGQGPKLLIQFQNNGVVDDSQLPKDRFSAERLKGVDSTLKIQPAKLEDSAVYLCASSRATGAFFGQGTRLTVV.

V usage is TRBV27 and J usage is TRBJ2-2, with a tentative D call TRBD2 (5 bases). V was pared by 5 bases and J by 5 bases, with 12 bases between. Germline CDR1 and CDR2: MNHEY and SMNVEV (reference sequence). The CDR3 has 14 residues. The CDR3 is CASSGRGQTGELFF. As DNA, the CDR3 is TGTGCCAGCAGTGGCCGCGGGCAAACCGGGGAGCTGTTTTTT.

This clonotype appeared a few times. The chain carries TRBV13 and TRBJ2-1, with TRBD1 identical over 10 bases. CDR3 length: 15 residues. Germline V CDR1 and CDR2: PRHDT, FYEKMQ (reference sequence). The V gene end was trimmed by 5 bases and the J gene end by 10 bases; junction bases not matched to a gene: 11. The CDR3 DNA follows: TGTGCCAGCAGCCCCCGGGACAGGGGTTTTAGCGAGCAGTTCTTC. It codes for CASSPRDRGFSEQFF.

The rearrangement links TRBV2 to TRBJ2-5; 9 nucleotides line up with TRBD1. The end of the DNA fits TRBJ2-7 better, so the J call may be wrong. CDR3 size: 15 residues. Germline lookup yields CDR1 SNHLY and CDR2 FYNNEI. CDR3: CASSDGQGNPYEQYF. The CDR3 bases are TGTGCCAGCAGTGACGGACAGGGGAATCCCTACGAGCAGTACTTC.

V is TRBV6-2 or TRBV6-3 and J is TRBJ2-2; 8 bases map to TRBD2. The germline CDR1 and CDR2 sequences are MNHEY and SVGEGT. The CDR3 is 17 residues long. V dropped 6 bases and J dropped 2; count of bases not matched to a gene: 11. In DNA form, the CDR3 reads TGTGCCAGCAGGCCCGCAGGGGCGGGGGGTAACACCGGGGAGCTGTTTTTT. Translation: CASRPAGAGGNTGELFF.

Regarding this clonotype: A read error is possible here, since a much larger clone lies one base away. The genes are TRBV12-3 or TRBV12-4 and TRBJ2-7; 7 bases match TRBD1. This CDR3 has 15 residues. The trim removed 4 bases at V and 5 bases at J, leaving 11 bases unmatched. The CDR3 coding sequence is TGTGCCAGCAGTTCCACCGGGACAGCTACCCACGAGCAGTACTTC. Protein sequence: CASSSTGTATHEQYF.

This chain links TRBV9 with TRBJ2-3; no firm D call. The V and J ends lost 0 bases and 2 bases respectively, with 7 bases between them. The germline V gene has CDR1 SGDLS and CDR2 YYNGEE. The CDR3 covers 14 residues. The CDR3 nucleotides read TGTGCCAGCAGCGTAGGCCCAAACACAGATACGCAGTATTTT. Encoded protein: CASSVGPNTDTQYF.

DNA for the CDR3: TGTGCCAGCAGCCAGGGGGCGGGCGTCTCCGCCTACGAGCAGTACTTC. Amino acids: CASSQGAGVSAYEQYF. The rearrangement uses TRBV7-2 and TRBJ2-7; 8 bases map to TRBD1. This CDR3 region has 16 residues. V trimming: 5 bases; J trimming: 2 bases; junction bases outside the gene matches: 11. Germline CDR1 is SGHTA and CDR2 is FQGNSA.

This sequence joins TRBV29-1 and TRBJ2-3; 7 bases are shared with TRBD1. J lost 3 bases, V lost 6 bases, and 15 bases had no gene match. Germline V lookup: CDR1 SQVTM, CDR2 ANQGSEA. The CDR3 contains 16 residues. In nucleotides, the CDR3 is TGCAGCGTACAACGACAGGGAACCCCGTATACAGATACGCAGTATTTT. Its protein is CSVQRQGTPYTDTQYF.

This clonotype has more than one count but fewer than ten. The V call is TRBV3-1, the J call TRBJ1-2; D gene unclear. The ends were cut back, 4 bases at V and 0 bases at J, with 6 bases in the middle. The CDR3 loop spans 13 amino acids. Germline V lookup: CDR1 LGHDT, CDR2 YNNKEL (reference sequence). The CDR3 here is CASSPGTNYGYTF. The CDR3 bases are TGTGCCAGCAGCCCTGGGACTAACTATGGCTACACCTTC.

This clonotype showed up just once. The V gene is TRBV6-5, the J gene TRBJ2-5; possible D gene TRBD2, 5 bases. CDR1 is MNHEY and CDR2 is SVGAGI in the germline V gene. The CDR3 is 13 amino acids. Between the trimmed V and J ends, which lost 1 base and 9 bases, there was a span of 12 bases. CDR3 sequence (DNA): TGTGCCAGCAGTTACTATACCCGGAGGTCCCAGTACTTC. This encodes CASSYYTRRSQYF.

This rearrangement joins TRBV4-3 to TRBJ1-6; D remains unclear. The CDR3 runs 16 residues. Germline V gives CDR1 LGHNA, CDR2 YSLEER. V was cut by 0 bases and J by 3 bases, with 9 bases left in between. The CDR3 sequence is CASSQELTGYNSPLHF. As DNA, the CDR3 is TGCGCCAGCAGCCAAGAGCTGACCGGCTATAATTCACCCCTCCACTTT.

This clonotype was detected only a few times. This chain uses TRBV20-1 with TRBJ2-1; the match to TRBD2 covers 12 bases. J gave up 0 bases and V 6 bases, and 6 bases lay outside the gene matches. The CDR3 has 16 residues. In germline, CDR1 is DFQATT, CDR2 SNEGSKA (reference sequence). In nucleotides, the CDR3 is TGCAGTGCCCCCCGGACTAGCGGGGTCTCCTACAATGAGCAGTTCTTC. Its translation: CSAPRTSGVSYNEQFF.

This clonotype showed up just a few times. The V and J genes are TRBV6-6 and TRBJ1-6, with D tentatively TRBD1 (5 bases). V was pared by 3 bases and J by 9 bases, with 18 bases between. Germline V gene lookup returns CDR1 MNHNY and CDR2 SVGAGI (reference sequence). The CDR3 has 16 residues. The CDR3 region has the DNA TGTGCCAGCAGTTATGGGGAAGGGGATAGAGGTTCACCCCTCCACTTT. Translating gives CASSYGEGDRGSPLHF.

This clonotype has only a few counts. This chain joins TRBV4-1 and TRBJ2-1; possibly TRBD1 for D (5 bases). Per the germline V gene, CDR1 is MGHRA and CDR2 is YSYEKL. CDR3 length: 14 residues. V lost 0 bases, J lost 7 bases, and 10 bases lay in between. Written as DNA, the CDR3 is TGCGCCAGCAGCCAAGATCAGGGCGTAAATGAGCAGTTCTTC. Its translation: CASSQDQGVNEQFF.

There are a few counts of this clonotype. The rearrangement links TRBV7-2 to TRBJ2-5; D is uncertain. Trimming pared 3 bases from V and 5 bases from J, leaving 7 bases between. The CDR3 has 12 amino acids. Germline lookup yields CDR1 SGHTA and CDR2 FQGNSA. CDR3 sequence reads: CASSFRAETQYF. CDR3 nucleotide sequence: TGTGCCAGCAGCTTTCGAGCGGAGACCCAGTACTTC.

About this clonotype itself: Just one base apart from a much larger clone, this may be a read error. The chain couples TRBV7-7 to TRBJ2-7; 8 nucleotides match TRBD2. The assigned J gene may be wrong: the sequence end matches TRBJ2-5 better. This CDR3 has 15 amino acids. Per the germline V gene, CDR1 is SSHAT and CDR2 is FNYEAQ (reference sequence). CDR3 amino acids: CASSAPGLDGGTQYF. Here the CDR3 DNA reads TGTGCTAGCAGCGCCCCGGGACTAGATGGAGGGACCCAGTACTTC.

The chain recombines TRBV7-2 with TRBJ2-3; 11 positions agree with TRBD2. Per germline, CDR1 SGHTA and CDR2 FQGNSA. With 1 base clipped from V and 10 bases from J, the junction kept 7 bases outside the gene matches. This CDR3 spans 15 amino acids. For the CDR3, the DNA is TGTGCCAGCAGCTTAGTCCTAGCGGGGGGTAATGCGCAGTATTTT. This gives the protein CASSLVLAGGNAQYF.

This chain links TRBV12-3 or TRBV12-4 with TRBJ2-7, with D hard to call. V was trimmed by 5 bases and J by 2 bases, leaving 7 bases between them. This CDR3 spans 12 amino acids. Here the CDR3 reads CASSHRTYEQYF. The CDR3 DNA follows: TGTGCCAGCAGTCACAGAACCTACGAGCAGTACTTC.

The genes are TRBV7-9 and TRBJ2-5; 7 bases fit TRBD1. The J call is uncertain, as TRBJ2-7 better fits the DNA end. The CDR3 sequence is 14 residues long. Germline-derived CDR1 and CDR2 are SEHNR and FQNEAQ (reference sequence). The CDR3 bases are TGTGCCAGCAGCTCTGGGACAGTCTTCTACGAGCAGTACTTC. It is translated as CASSSGTVFYEQYF.